The rows below give T cell receptor beta chains drawn from one sample of a study of post-analysis software for immune sequencing data. MiXCR, applied by TCRdb to the PCR reads, yields one record per CDR3 protein. The sample lists roughly 730,000 distinct CDR3 sequences; 25% to 30% were seen once. Sequenced input: blood. The receptors derive from a girl between 5 and 17 years old with multiple sclerosis. Both conserved end residues are part of each CDR3. The D gene is left open where the match is weak. Expanded clones are given a class, and other clones once, few, many or no size at all.

d_call,clone_size,v_call,j_call,cdr3_aa,cdr3_nt
.,.,TRBV18,TRBJ1-1,CASSPKAGDTEAFF,TGTGCCAGCTCACCAAAGGCGGGGGATACTGAAGCTTTCTTT
.,.,TRBV4-3,TRBJ2-1,CASSQDEGTYNEQFF,TGCGCCAGCAGCCAAGACGAGGGCACTTACAATGAGCAGTTCTTC
TRBD2,few,TRBV27,TRBJ2-1,CASTSRTSGGALRNEQFF,TGTGCCAGTACCTCCCGGACTAGCGGGGGGGCCTTGAGAAATGAGCAGTTCTTC
TRBD2,.,TRBV7-9,TRBJ2-1,CASSSRGAGVYEQFF,TGTGCCAGCAGCTCCCGGGGAGCGGGAGTATATGAGCAGTTCTTC
.,.,TRBV28,TRBJ2-4,CASIQGGQTIAKNIQYF,TGTGCCAGCATCCAGGGGGGCCAAACTATAGCCAAAAACATTCAGTACTTC
.,few,TRBV5-8,TRBJ1-5,CASSLVERGLWPQHF,TGTGCCAGCAGCTTGGTCGAACGGGGTTTATGGCCCCAGCATTTT
TRBD1,few,TRBV20-1,TRBJ1-5,CSASTQGDQPQHF,TGCAGTGCTTCGACCCAGGGGGATCAGCCCCAGCATTTT
.,many,TRBV29-1,TRBJ2-1,CSVDFVGLATYNEQFF,TGCAGCGTTGATTTTGTGGGGCTAGCGACCTACAATGAGCAGTTCTTC
.,many,TRBV29-1,TRBJ2-1,CSVGNNEQFF,TGCAGCGTTGGTAACAATGAGCAGTTCTTC
TRBD1,.,TRBV6-5,TRBJ1-4,CASSKTGGSEKLFF,TGTGCCAGCAGTAAAACAGGGGGAAGTGAAAAACTGTTTTTT
.,few,TRBV25-1,TRBJ2-5,CASSKGPSQETQYF,TGTGCCAGCAGCAAGGGACCCAGCCAAGAGACCCAGTACTTC
.,.,TRBV19,TRBJ2-1,CASSIAHYNEQFF,TGTGCCAGTAGTATCGCCCACTACAATGAGCAGTTCTTC
TRBD2,.,TRBV4-3,TRBJ2-5,CASSQDYQTREQYF,TGCGCCAGCAGCCAAGACTACCAAACGCGGGAGCAGTACTTC
TRBD2,.,TRBV7-2,TRBJ2-5,CASSGTGTSGSITGTQYF,TGTGCCAGCAGCGGCACCGGGACTAGCGGGTCGATCACAGGGACCCAGTACTTC
.,.,TRBV4-2,TRBJ2-1,CASSRQAMRGQSYNEQFF,TGTGCCAGCAGCCGGCAGGCCATGAGGGGACAATCCTACAATGAGCAGTTCTTC
TRBD1,.,TRBV20-1,TRBJ1-5,CSAAVTGGGNQPQHF,TGCAGTGCCGCCGTAACAGGGGGTGGCAATCAGCCCCAGCATTTT
TRBD1,few,TRBV5-1,TRBJ2-6,CASSLVLGTGGKHSGANVLTF,TGCGCCAGCAGCTTGGTTTTGGGGACAGGGGGGAAACACTCTGGGGCCAACGTCCTGACTTTC
.,.,TRBV6-5,TRBJ2-1,CASSYQYEQFF,TGTGCCAGCAGTTACCAGTATGAGCAGTTCTTC
TRBD2,few,TRBV29-1,TRBJ2-1,CSSDLLAGGSEQFF,TGCAGCTCCGACCTATTAGCGGGAGGAAGTGAGCAGTTCTTC
.,.,TRBV5-1,TRBJ2-3,CASSLVWRSTDTQYF,TGCGCCAGCAGCTTGGTATGGCGGAGCACAGATACGCAGTATTTT
TRBD2,few,TRBV5-1,TRBJ2-1,CASSVGLAGGTSYNEQFF,TGCGCCAGCAGCGTCGGACTAGCGGGAGGAACCTCCTACAATGAGCAGTTCTTC
.,.,TRBV2,TRBJ1-2,CASATEYGYTF,TGTGCCAGTGCAACGGAATATGGCTACACCTTC
TRBD1,few,TRBV5-1,TRBJ2-3,CASSPNTGASTDTQYF,TGCGCCAGCAGCCCCAACACAGGGGCCAGCACAGATACGCAGTATTTT
.,few,TRBV7-2,TRBJ1-2,CASTMGGYNSYGYTF,TGTGCCAGCACCATGGGGGGGTATAACAGCTATGGCTACACCTTC
.,.,TRBV6-5,TRBJ2-5,CARSDSGSPQETQYF,TGTGCCCGCAGTGACTCCGGGTCGCCCCAAGAGACCCAGTACTTC
.,.,TRBV20-1,TRBJ2-7,CSATRVGAYEQYF,TGCAGTGCTACCCGGGTCGGGGCCTACGAGCAGTACTTC
TRBD1,.,TRBV6-2/TRBV6-3,TRBJ2-1,CAGSYQTVLGQGIYNEQFF,TGTGCCGGCAGCTATCAGACCGTGTTGGGACAGGGAATTTACAATGAGCAGTTCTTC
.,.,TRBV7-2,TRBJ2-7,CASSRARYEQYF,TGTGCCAGCAGTCGGGCCCGGTACGAGCAGTACTTC
TRBD1,few,TRBV28,TRBJ2-7,CASRNPGQVREQYF,TGTGCCAGCAGAAATCCGGGACAGGTCCGCGAGCAGTACTTC
.,few,TRBV27,TRBJ2-7,CASSAYLQGGFYEQYF,TGTGCCAGCAGTGCCTACTTACAGGGTGGGTTCTACGAGCAGTACTTC
.,few,TRBV7-2,TRBJ2-4,CASSLTALAKNIQYF,TGTGCCAGCAGCTTAACCGCATTAGCCAAAAACATTCAGTACTTC
.,.,TRBV7-9,TRBJ1-1,CASSLPGEGRTEAFF,TGTGCCAGCAGCCTCCCGGGCGAGGGGAGAACTGAAGCTTTCTTT
TRBD1,few,TRBV27,TRBJ2-7,CASRRQGLTYEQYF,TGTGCCAGCAGGAGACAGGGTCTTACCTACGAGCAGTACTTC
TRBD1,.,TRBV2,TRBJ2-6,CASSELGTGVSGANVLTF,TGTGCCAGCAGTGAATTGGGGACAGGGGTCTCCGGGGCCAACGTCCTGACTTTC
TRBD1,few,TRBV5-1,TRBJ2-1,CASSQGTGRRNEQFF,TGCGCCAGCAGCCAAGGGACAGGGAGGAGGAATGAGCAGTTCTTC
TRBD2,.,TRBV7-6,TRBJ2-1,CASSPLGGGYNEQFF,TGTGCCAGCAGCCCTTTGGGGGGGGGCTACAATGAGCAGTTCTTC
.,.,TRBV10-3,TRBJ2-7,CAAAPSRYEQYF,TGTGCCGCGGCTCCATCTCGGTACGAGCAGTACTTC
.,few,TRBV11-2,TRBJ2-3,CASSLGRGATSTDTQYF,TGTGCCAGCAGCTTGGGTAGAGGGGCAACTAGCACAGATACGCAGTATTTT
TRBD1,.,TRBV6-6,TRBJ2-3,CASRWTAGGADTQYF,TGTGCCAGTCGCTGGACCGCAGGGGGTGCAGATACGCAGTATTTT
.,once,TRBV21-1,TRBJ1-1,CASPGQKNTEAFF,TGTGCCAGCCCCGGGCAGAAGAACACTGAAGCTTTCTTT
.,.,TRBV9,TRBJ2-1,CACSASGLRRHEQFF,TGTGCCTGCAGCGCTTCCGGGCTAAGACGCCATGAGCAGTTCTTC
TRBD1,few,TRBV4-1,TRBJ2-1,CASSQPFRDRGREQFF,TGCGCCAGCAGCCAACCTTTTAGGGACAGGGGACGGGAGCAGTTCTTC
TRBD2,.,TRBV7-2,TRBJ2-1,CASSLVASGENEQFF,TGTGCCAGCAGCTTAGTGGCTAGCGGGGAGAATGAGCAGTTCTTC
TRBD1,.,TRBV7-9,TRBJ2-1,CASSKGQGQYNEQFF,TGTGCCAGCAGCAAGGGACAGGGCCAATACAATGAGCAGTTCTTC
.,.,TRBV5-5,TRBJ2-5,CASSAGTGKETQYF,TGTGCCAGCAGCGCGGGGACGGGCAAAGAGACCCAGTACTTC
TRBD1,.,TRBV5-5,TRBJ2-2,CASSSRTGANTGELFF,TGTGCCAGCAGCTCCCGGACAGGAGCGAACACCGGGGAGCTGTTTTTT
TRBD2,few,TRBV9,TRBJ2-1,CASSDLGGGAYNEQFF,TGTGCCAGCAGCGACCTCGGGGGAGGGGCTTACAATGAGCAGTTCTTC
.,.,TRBV21-1,TRBJ2-1,CASSKGENERFF,TGTGCCAGCAGCAAAGGCGAAAATGAGCGGTTCTTC
.,few,TRBV27,TRBJ2-1,CASRGLVGKYEQFF,TGTGCCAGCAGGGGGCTAGTGGGGAAGTATGAGCAGTTCTTC
.,few,TRBV4-3,TRBJ2-1,CASSQDELYNEQFF,TGCGCCAGCAGCCAAGATGAACTATACAATGAGCAGTTCTTC
.,.,TRBV24-1,TRBJ1-1,CATSDSRGWDTEAFF,TGTGCCACCAGTGATTCCAGAGGGTGGGACACTGAAGCTTTCTTT
TRBD1,few,TRBV28,TRBJ2-7,CASSPDRGVHYEQYF,TGTGCCAGCAGTCCCGACAGGGGAGTTCACTACGAGCAGTACTTC
.,.,TRBV6-2/TRBV6-3,TRBJ2-7,CASSYSITTGEQYF,TGTGCCAGCAGTTACTCGATAACTACGGGGGAGCAGTACTTC
TRBD1,.,TRBV6-1,TRBJ2-7,CASSPHPGQGVYEQYF,TGTGCCAGCAGTCCCCACCCCGGACAGGGGGTTTACGAGCAGTACTTC
TRBD1,.,TRBV6-6,TRBJ2-7,CASSYWGRQGAYEQYF,TGCGCCAGCAGTTACTGGGGGCGACAGGGTGCCTACGAGCAGTACTTC